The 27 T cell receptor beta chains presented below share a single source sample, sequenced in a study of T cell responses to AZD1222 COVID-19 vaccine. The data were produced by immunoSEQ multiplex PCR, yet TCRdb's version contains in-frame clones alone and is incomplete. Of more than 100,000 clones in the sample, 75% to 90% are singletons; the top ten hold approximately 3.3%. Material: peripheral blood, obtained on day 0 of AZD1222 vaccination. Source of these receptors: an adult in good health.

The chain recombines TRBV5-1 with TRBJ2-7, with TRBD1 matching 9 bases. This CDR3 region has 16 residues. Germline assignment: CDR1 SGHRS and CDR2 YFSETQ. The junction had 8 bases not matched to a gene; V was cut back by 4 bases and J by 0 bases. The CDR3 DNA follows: TGCGCCAGCAGCCCGTTTAGACAGGGGGGCTCCTACGAGCAGTACTTC. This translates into CASSPFRQGGSYEQYF.

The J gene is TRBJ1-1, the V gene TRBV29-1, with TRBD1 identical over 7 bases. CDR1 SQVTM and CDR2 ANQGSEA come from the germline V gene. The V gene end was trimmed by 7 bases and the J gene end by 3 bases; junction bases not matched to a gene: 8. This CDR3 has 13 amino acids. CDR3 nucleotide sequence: TGCAGCGCTTCCCCAGGGGGGGACACTGAAGCTTTCTTT. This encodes CSASPGGDTEAFF.

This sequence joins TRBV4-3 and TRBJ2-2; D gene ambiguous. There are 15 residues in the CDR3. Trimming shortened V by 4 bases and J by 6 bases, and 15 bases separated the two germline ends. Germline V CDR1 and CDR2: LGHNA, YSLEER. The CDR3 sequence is CASSPFSLGPGELFF. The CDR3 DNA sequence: TGCGCCAGCAGCCCGTTTTCCCTAGGGCCCGGGGAGCTGTTTTTT.

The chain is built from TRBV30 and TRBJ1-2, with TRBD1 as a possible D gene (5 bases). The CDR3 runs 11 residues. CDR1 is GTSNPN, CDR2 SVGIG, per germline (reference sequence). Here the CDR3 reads CARQRGDGYTF. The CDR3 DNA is TGTGCGAGACAACGAGGGGATGGCTACACCTTC. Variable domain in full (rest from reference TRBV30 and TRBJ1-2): SQTIHQWPATLVQPVGSPLSLECTVEGTSNPNLYWYRQAAGRGLQLLFYSVGIGQISSEVPQNLSASRPQDRQFILSSKKLLLSDSGFYLCARQRGDGYTFGSGTRLTVV.

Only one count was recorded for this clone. CDR3 DNA sequence: TGTGCCAGCAGCTTAAGAGGCGAAAGCTCCTACGAGCAGTACTTC. It is translated as CASSLRGESSYEQYF. The gene calls are TRBV7-3 and TRBJ2-7, with unresolved D. The CDR3 consists of 15 residues. Germline loops: CDR1 SGHTA, CDR2 FQGTGA. With 1 base removed from V and 0 bases from J, the gap between germline ends came to 10 bases.

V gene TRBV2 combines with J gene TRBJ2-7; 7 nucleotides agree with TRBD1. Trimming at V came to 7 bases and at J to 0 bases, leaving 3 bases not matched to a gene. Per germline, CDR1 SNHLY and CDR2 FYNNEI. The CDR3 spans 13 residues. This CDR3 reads CASMTGSSYEQYF. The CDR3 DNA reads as TGTGCCAGCATGACAGGGAGCTCCTACGAGCAGTACTTC. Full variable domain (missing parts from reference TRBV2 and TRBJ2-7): EPEVTQTPSHQVTQMGQEVILRCVPISNHLYFYWYRQILGQKVEFLVSFYNNEISEKSEIFDDQFSVERPDGSNFTLKIRSTKLEDSAMYFCASMTGSSYEQYFGPGTRLTVT.

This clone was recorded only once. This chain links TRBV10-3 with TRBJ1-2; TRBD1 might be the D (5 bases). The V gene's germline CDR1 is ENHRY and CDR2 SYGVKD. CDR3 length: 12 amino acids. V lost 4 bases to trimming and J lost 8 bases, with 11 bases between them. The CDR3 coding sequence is TGTGCCATCAGTGGTGGGACCGAAGGCTACACCTTC. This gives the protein CAISGGTEGYTF.

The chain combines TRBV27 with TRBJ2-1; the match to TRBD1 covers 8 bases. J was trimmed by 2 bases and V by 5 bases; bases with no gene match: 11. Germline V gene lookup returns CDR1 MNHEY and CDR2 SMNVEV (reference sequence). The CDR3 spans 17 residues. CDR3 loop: CASSGQSAGQAYNEQFF. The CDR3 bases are TGTGCCAGCAGTGGCCAATCCGCGGGACAGGCCTACAATGAGCAGTTCTTC.

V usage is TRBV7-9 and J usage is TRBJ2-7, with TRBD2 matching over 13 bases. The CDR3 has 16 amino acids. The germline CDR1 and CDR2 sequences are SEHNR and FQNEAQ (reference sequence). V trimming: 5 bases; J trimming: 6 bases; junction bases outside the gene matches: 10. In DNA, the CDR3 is TGTGCCAGCAGCCCTGAGGAGGGACTAGCGGGGACCGAGCAGTACTTC. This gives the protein CASSPEEGLAGTEQYF.

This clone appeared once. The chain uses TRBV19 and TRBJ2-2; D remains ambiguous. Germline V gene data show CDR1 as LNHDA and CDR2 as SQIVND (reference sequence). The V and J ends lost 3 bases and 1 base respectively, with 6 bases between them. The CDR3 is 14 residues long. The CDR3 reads CASSISKNTGELFF. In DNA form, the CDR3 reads TGTGCCAGTAGTATTAGCAAGAACACCGGGGAGCTGTTTTTT. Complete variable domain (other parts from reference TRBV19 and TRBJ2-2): DGGITQSPKYLFRKEGQNVTLSCEQNLNHDAMYWYRQDPGQGLRLIYYSQIVNDFQKGDIAEGYSVSREKKESFPLTVTSAQKNPTAFYLCASSISKNTGELFFGEGSRLTVL.

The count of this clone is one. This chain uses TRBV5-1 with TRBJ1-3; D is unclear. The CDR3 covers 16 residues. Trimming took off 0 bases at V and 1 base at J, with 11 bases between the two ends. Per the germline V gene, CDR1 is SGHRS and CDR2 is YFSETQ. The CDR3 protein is CASSLASADSGNTIYF. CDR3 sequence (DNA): TGCGCCAGCAGCTTGGCGTCCGCGGATTCTGGAAACACCATATATTTT.

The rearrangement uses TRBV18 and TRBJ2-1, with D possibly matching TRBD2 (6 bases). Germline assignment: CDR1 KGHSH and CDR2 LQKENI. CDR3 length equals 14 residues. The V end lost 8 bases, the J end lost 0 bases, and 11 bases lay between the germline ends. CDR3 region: CASTLAVSYNEQFF. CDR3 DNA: TGTGCCAGCACCTTAGCGGTCTCCTACAATGAGCAGTTCTTC.

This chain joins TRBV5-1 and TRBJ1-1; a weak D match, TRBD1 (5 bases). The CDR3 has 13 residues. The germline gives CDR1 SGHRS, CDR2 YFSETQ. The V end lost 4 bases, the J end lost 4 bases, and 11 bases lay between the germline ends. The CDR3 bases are TGCGCCAGCAGCCCTAGGGACGCCACTGAAGCTTTCTTT. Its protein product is CASSPRDATEAFF.

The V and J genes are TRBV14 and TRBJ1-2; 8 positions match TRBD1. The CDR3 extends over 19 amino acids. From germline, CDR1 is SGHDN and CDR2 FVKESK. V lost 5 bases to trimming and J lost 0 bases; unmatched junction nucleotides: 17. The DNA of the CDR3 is TGTGCCAGCAGCGTCGGACAGGGCCGTGGGAAAGGGTCTAACTATGGCTACACCTTC. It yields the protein CASSVGQGRGKGSNYGYTF.

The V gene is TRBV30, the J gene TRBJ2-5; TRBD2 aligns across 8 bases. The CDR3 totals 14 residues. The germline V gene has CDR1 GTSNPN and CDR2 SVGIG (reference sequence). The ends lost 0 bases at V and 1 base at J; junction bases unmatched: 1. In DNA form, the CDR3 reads TGTGCCTGGAGTGTCGGGAGGGGCCAAGAGACCCAGTACTTC. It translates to CAWSVGRGQETQYF.

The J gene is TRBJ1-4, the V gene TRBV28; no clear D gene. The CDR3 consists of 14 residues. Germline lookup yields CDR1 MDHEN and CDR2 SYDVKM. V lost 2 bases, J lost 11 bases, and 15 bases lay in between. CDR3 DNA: TGTGCCAGCAGTTTAGGCAGAAGCGTGAAGAAACTGTTTTTT. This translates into CASSLGRSVKKLFF. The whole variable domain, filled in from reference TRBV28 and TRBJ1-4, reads DVKVTQSSRYLVKRTGEKVFLECVQDMDHENMFWYRQDPGLGLRLIYFSYDVKMKEKGDIPEGYSVSREKKERFSLILESASTNQTSMYLCASSLGRSVKKLFFGSGTQLSVL.

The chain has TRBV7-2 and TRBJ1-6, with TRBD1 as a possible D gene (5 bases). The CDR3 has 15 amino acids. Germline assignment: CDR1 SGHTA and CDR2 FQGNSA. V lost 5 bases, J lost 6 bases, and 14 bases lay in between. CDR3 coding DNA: TGTGCCAGCAGCACCCGCTGGGGGAGTAATTCACCCCTCCACTTT. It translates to CASSTRWGSNSPLHF. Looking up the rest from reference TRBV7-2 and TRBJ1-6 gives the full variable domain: GAGVSQSPSNKVTEKGKDVELRCDPISGHTALYWYRQSLGQGLEFLIYFQGNSAPDKSGLPSDRFSAERTGGSVSTLTIQRTQQEDSAVYLCASSTRWGSNSPLHFGNGTRLTVT.

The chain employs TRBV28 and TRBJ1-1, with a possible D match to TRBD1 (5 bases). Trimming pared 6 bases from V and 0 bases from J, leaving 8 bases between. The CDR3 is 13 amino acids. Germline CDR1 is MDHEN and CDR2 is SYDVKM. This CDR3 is CASRLGVNTEAFF. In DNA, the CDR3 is TGTGCCAGCAGATTGGGGGTGAACACTGAAGCTTTCTTT.

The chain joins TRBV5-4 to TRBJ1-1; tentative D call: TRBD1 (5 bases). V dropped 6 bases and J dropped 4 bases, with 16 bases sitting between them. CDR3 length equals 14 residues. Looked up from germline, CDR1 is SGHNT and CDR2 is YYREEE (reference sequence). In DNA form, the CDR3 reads TGTGCCAGCAAAACTGCCGGGGGGAGCACTGAAGCTTTCTTT. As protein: CASKTAGGSTEAFF. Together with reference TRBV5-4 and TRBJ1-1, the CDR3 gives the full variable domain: ETGVTQSPTHLIKTRGQQVTLRCSSQSGHNTVSWYQQALGQGPQFIFQYYREEENGRGNFPPRFSGLQFPNYSSELNVNALELDDSALYLCASKTAGGSTEAFFGQGTRLTVV.

The CDR3 DNA is TGTGCCAGCAGCCCGTGGGGGGCAGGGGAGGAGCAGTACTTC. It encodes CASSPWGAGEEQYF. The chain links TRBV5-6 to TRBJ2-7; D assignment may be TRBD1 or TRBD2 (6 bases each). CDR3 length equals 14 residues. V lost 4 bases and J lost 7, with 18 bases in between. The germline V gene encodes CDR1 SGHDT and CDR2 YYEEEE.

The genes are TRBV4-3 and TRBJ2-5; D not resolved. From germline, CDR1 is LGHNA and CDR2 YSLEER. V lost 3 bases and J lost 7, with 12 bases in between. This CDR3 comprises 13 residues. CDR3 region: CASSQVSLGTQYF. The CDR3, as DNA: TGCGCCAGCAGCCAGGTATCTCTAGGGACCCAGTACTTC.

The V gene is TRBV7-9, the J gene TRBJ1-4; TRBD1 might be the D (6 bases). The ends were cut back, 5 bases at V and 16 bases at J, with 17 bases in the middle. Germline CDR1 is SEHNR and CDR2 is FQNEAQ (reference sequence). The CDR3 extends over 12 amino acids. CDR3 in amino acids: CASSPSGQIWFF. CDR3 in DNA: TGTGCCAGCAGCCCCTCAGGACAGATTTGGTTTTTT. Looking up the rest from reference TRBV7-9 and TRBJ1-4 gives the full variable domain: DTGVSQNPRHKITKRGQNVTFRCDPISEHNRLYWYRQTLGQGPEFLTYFQNEAQLEKSRLLSDRFSAERPKGSFSTLEIQRTEQGDSAMYLCASSPSGQIWFFGSGTQLSVL.

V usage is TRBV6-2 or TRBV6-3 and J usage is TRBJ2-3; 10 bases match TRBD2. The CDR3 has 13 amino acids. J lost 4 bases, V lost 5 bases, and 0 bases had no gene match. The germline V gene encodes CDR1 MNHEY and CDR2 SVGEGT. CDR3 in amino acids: CASSLAGADTQYF. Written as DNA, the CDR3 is TGTGCCAGCAGTCTAGCGGGAGCAGATACGCAGTATTTT.

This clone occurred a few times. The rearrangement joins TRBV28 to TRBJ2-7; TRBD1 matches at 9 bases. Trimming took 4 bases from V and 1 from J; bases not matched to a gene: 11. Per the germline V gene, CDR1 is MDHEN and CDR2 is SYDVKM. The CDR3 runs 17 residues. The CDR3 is CASSSNLWDRASYEQYF. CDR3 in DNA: TGTGCCAGCAGTTCAAATCTATGGGACAGGGCGTCCTACGAGCAGTACTTC. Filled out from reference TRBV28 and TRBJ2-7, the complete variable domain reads DVKVTQSSRYLVKRTGEKVFLECVQDMDHENMFWYRQDPGLGLRLIYFSYDVKMKEKGDIPEGYSVSREKKERFSLILESASTNQTSMYLCASSSNLWDRASYEQYFGPGTRLTVT.

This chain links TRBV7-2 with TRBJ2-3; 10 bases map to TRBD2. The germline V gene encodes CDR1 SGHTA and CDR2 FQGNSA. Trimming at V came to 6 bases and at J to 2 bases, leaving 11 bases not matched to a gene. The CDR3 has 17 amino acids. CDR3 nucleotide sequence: TGTGCCAGCAGACAGCATGGAGCGGGGGGGTTCACAGATACGCAGTATTTT. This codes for CASRQHGAGGFTDTQYF. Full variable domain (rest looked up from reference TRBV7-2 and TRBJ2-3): GAGVSQSPSNKVTEKGKDVELRCDPISGHTALYWYRQSLGQGLEFLIYFQGNSAPDKSGLPSDRFSAERTGGSVSTLTIQRTQQEDSAVYLCASRQHGAGGFTDTQYFGPGTRLTVL.

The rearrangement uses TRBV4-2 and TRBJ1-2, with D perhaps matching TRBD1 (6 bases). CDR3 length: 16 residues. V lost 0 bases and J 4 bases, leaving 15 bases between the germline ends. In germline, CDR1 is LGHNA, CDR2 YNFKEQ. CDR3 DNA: TGTGCCAGCAGCCAAGAAGACTCCTTGGGGGCCTATGGCTACACCTTC. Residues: CASSQEDSLGAYGYTF.

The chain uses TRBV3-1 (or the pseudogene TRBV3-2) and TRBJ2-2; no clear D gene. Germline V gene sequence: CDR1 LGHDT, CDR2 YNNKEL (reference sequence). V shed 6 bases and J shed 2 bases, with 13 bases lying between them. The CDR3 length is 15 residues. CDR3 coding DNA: TGTGCCAGCAGACTTCTCACAGATAACACCGGGGAGCTGTTTTTT. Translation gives CASRLLTDNTGELFF.